What follows are 32 T cell receptor beta chains derived from one specimen sequenced in a study of T cells in Graves' hyperthyroidism and ophthalmopathy. Amplified TCR beta CDR3 regions came from RNA transcripts. With the HTBI primer set, the TCR CDR3 went through a first round of RT-PCR. TCRdb redid the calling of the multiplex PCR reads with MiXCR, one entry per CDR3 protein. The sample records hundreds of thousands of distinct CDR3 sequences, 15% to 18% being singletons. The sample consisted of blood. The receptors originated from a woman aged 18-35 years with Graves' hyperthyroidism that later progressed to Graves' ophthalmopathy.

The chain has TRBV19 and TRBJ2-6, with 8 bases identical to TRBD1. Germline V gene data show CDR1 as LNHDA and CDR2 as SQIVND (reference sequence). This CDR3 has 18 residues. The V gene end was trimmed by 2 bases and the J gene end by 1 base; junction bases not matched to a gene: 7. CDR3 in amino acids: CASSIFGQGVSGANVLTF. In nucleotides, the CDR3 is TGTGCCAGTAGTATATTCGGACAGGGAGTTTCTGGGGCCAACGTCCTGACTTTC. The variable domain in full, with the rest retrieved from reference TRBV19 and TRBJ2-6, is DGGITQSPKYLFRKEGQNVTLSCEQNLNHDAMYWYRQDPGQGLRLIYYSQIVNDFQKGDIAEGYSVSREKKESFPLTVTSAQKNPTAFYLCASSIFGQGVSGANVLTFGAGSRLTVL.

This clonotype has a count of ten or more. The chain carries TRBV12-3 or TRBV12-4 and TRBJ1-1; D uncertain. The CDR3 spans 13 residues. The V and J ends lost 6 bases and 4 bases respectively, with 12 bases between them. The CDR3 DNA reads TGTGCCAGCAGCCCTACATCCCGCACTGAAGCTTTCTTT. Amino acids: CASSPTSRTEAFF.

This clonotype was seen repeatedly, ten times or more. The V call is TRBV6-1, the J call TRBJ1-5; D not certain. V shed 7 bases and J shed 4 bases, with 17 bases lying between them. The V gene's germline CDR1 is MNHNS and CDR2 SASEGT. The CDR3 has 15 residues. CDR3 DNA sequence: TGTGCCAGCACCCCTGTCCAGATCCCTAATCAGCCCCAGCATTTT. Residues: CASTPVQIPNQPQHF.

This clonotype was observed many times. The chain has TRBV28 and TRBJ2-3; no definite D call. Germline CDR1 and CDR2: MDHEN and SYDVKM. The V gene lost 5 bases and the J gene lost 0 bases, with 6 bases spanning the gap. The CDR3 sequence is 13 residues long. The CDR3 reads CASSGPSTDTQYF. In DNA, the CDR3 is TGTGCCAGCAGTGGGCCTAGCACAGATACGCAGTATTTT.

The rearrangement joins TRBV10-3 to TRBJ2-3; D uncertain. This CDR3 has 14 amino acids. The V end lost 6 bases, the J end lost 0 bases, and 10 bases lay between the germline ends. Germline CDR1 is ENHRY and CDR2 is SYGVKD. CDR3 residues: CAISNTASTDTQYF. The DNA for the CDR3 is TGTGCCATCAGCAATACAGCAAGCACAGATACGCAGTATTTT.

CDR3 residues: CASSYSEASGATDTQYF. DNA for the CDR3: TGTGCCAGCAGTTACTCGGAAGCTAGCGGGGCCACAGATACGCAGTATTTT. The gene calls are TRBV6-5 and TRBJ2-3; 9 bases agree with TRBD2. The CDR3 contains 17 residues. The germline V gene encodes CDR1 MNHEY and CDR2 SVGAGI. Trimming took 0 bases from V and 2 from J; bases not matched to a gene: 6.

V usage is TRBV27 and J usage is TRBJ2-7, with a possible D match to TRBD2 (7 bases). The CDR3 sequence is 16 residues long. V lost 0 bases and J 3 bases, leaving 15 bases between the germline ends. CDR1 is MNHEY, CDR2 SMNVEV, per germline (reference sequence). The CDR3 is CASSLSQEGGGYEQYF. Written as DNA, the CDR3 is TGTGCCAGCAGTTTATCCCAGGAGGGGGGGGGCTACGAGCAGTACTTC.

This clonotype was counted at least ten times. The chain recombines TRBV7-9 with TRBJ1-2, with D possibly TRBD1 on 5 matching bases. The CDR3 length is 12 residues. From germline, CDR1 is SEHNR and CDR2 FQNEAQ (reference sequence). Trimming left V 11 bases short and J 4 bases short, with 14 bases between. The CDR3 loop reads CALVGEGYGYTF. CDR3 sequence (DNA): TGTGCCCTTGTAGGGGAAGGCTATGGCTACACCTTC.

There are many counts of this clonotype. This chain uses TRBV20-1 with TRBJ2-5; possibly TRBD1 for D (5 bases). Per the germline V gene, CDR1 is DFQATT and CDR2 is SNEGSKA (reference sequence). With 0 bases removed from V and 4 bases from J, the gap between germline ends came to 9 bases. The CDR3 is 13 residues long. The CDR3 DNA reads as TGCAGTGCTAGAGATCTCGACAGAGAGACCCAGTACTTC. Protein product: CSARDLDRETQYF.

The chain employs TRBV5-4 and TRBJ1-2; D ambiguous. The CDR3 extends over 15 amino acids. Trimming pared 0 bases from V and 2 bases from J, leaving 11 bases between. Germline V gene lookup returns CDR1 SGHNT and CDR2 YYREEE (reference sequence). CDR3 in DNA: TGTGCCAGCAGCTTGGTAGGACGATCAAACTATGGCTACACCTTC. This encodes CASSLVGRSNYGYTF.

This chain joins TRBV28 and TRBJ1-5, with D hard to call. This CDR3 is 16 amino acids long. Trimming pared 4 bases from V and 5 bases from J, leaving 18 bases between. From germline, CDR1 is MDHEN and CDR2 SYDVKM. The CDR3 bases are TGTGCCAGCAGTTCTCCGGTCCTACCTTACCATCAGCCCCAGCATTTT. This codes for CASSSPVLPYHQPQHF.

The chain recombines TRBV30 with TRBJ1-1; 10 positions match TRBD1. V shed 2 bases and J 6 bases; nucleotides not matched to a gene: 6. The CDR3 sequence is 14 residues long. Germline V gene lookup returns CDR1 GTSNPN and CDR2 SVGIG (reference sequence). The CDR3 DNA follows: TGTGCCTGGAGTCCCCGGGACAGGGGCCCTGAAGCTTTCTTT. Its translation is CAWSPRDRGPEAFF.

This clonotype was observed at least ten times. The chain combines TRBV3-1 with TRBJ2-7; D is undetermined. This CDR3 is 13 amino acids long. Deletions cut 5 bases from V and 2 bases from J, with 10 bases between. Looked up from germline, CDR1 is LGHDT and CDR2 is YNNKEL (reference sequence). The CDR3 DNA is TGTGCCAGCAGCTCCGGACCAACCTACGAGCAGTACTTC. Protein sequence: CASSSGPTYEQYF.

Comments on this clonotype: A much larger clone differs from this one at a single base, so this may be a read error. V and J are TRBV6-1 and TRBJ1-4; D unclear. Looked up from germline, CDR1 is MNHNS and CDR2 is SASEGT. The V gene lost 7 bases and the J gene lost 1 base, with 16 bases spanning the gap. The CDR3 is 16 residues long. DNA of the CDR3: TGTGCCAGCATAAGGCAGGAGCCTGTAACTAATGAAAAACTGTTTTTT. As protein: CASIRQEPVTNEKLFF.

A remark on this clonotype: Given a much more abundant clone one base away, this may be a read error. The V gene is TRBV20-1, the J gene TRBJ1-2; TRBD1 aligns across 7 bases. The CDR3 is 15 residues long. From germline, CDR1 is DFQATT and CDR2 SNEGSKA (reference sequence). The CDR3 sequence is CSARDRTGDFYGYSF. In nucleotides, the CDR3 is TGCAGTGCTAGAGATCGGACAGGAGACTTCTATGGCTACTCCTTC.

As regards this clonotype: A single base separates this from a much larger clone, so it may be a read error. V and J are TRBV28 and TRBJ2-1, with 13 bases lining up with TRBD2. Germline loops: CDR1 MDHEN, CDR2 SYDVKM. The CDR3 consists of 16 residues. In nucleotides, the CDR3 is TGTGCCATCAGTGTATCGGGACTAGCGGGATACGGCGAGCAGTTCTTC. Its translation is CAISVSGLAGYGEQFF.

V and J are TRBV29-1 and TRBJ2-1; 14 nucleotides agree with TRBD2. Germline loops: CDR1 SQVTM, CDR2 ANQGSEA. J was trimmed by 8 bases and V by 5 bases; bases with no gene match: 8. The CDR3 is 15 residues long. The CDR3 reads CSVRLTSGRGHEQFF. DNA of the CDR3: TGCAGCGTTAGGCTGACTAGCGGGAGGGGTCATGAGCAGTTCTTC.

There are many counts of this clonotype. This chain connects TRBV20-1 to TRBJ2-2; 13 bases agree with TRBD2. CDR1 is DFQATT, CDR2 SNEGSKA, per germline (reference sequence). This CDR3 has 15 residues. Germline trimming cut 5 bases from V and 7 bases from J; bases unmatched to any gene: 7. Here the CDR3 reads CSAPGLAGDVGELFF. In DNA form, the CDR3 reads TGCAGTGCTCCTGGACTAGCGGGAGATGTCGGGGAGCTGTTTTTT.

This clonotype was recorded a few times. The CDR3 coding sequence is TGTGCCACCAGCAGAGCCGGCAGCACTGAAGCTTTCTTT. It is translated as CATSRAGSTEAFF. V and J are TRBV15 and TRBJ1-1; D is ambiguous. The V end was cut by 1 base, the J end by 4 bases, with 7 bases between. Germline V gene data show CDR1 as LNHNV and CDR2 as YYDKDF (reference sequence). This CDR3 has 13 amino acids.

At least ten counts were recorded for this clonotype. The chain recombines TRBV2 with TRBJ1-1; tentative D call: TRBD1 (6 bases). The CDR3 totals 13 residues. V shed 6 bases and J shed 5 bases, with 13 bases lying between them. Germline V gene lookup returns CDR1 SNHLY and CDR2 FYNNEI. The CDR3 DNA reads TGTGCCAGCAGAACCGGGACAAGTACTGAAGCTTTCTTT. Its translation is CASRTGTSTEAFF.

This clonotype has a handful of counts. CDR3 DNA: TGTGCCAGCCGGGGGGGAATCTATGGCTACACCTTC. As protein: CASRGGIYGYTF. The rearrangement links TRBV12-3 or TRBV12-4 to TRBJ1-2; a weak D match, TRBD1 (5 bases). V was clipped by 8 bases and J by 4 bases, with 11 bases between them. The CDR3 consists of 12 residues.

This clonotype was recorded at least ten times. This chain connects TRBV2 to TRBJ1-1, with D maybe TRBD1 (5 bases). Trimming cost V 4 bases and J 3 bases, with 15 bases left between them. The CDR3 length is 15 residues. CDR1 is SNHLY and CDR2 is FYNNEI in the germline V gene. The CDR3 reads CASSVSGFRDTEAFF. CDR3 nucleotides: TGTGCCAGCAGTGTCTCGGGATTCAGGGACACTGAAGCTTTCTTT.

This clonotype was counted only a few times. The chain employs TRBV29-1 and TRBJ1-2; D unclear. Per germline, CDR1 SQVTM and CDR2 ANQGSEA. Deletions cut 6 bases from V and 0 bases from J, with 17 bases between. The CDR3 spans 15 residues. The DNA for the CDR3 is TGCAGCGTCCAAACCCTCGAGATAGCTAACTATGGCTACACCTTC. Translated, it gives CSVQTLEIANYGYTF.

This clonotype came up a few times. The chain combines TRBV20-1 with TRBJ2-1; TRBD1 matches at 12 bases. The V gene end was trimmed by 3 bases and the J gene end by 7 bases; junction bases not matched to a gene: 4. The CDR3 has 14 residues. The V gene's germline CDR1 is DFQATT and CDR2 SNEGSKA (reference sequence). The CDR3 loop is CSASGDRGPNEQFF. DNA of the CDR3: TGCAGTGCTAGTGGGGACAGGGGGCCGAATGAGCAGTTCTTC.

The genes are TRBV20-1 and TRBJ2-7; D possibly corresponds to TRBD2 (5 bases). The ends were cut back, 8 bases at V and 9 bases at J, with 23 bases in the middle. Germline V gene lookup returns CDR1 DFQATT and CDR2 SNEGSKA (reference sequence). The CDR3 has 13 residues. CDR3 region: CSTKGDIGERQYF. The CDR3 coding sequence is TGCAGTACTAAGGGAGATATCGGGGAGCGGCAGTACTTC.

The rearrangement joins TRBV14 to TRBJ2-1; 7 bases agree with TRBD2. This CDR3 has 15 residues. V was clipped by 3 bases and J by 9 bases; unmatched bases: 11. Germline loops: CDR1 SGHDN, CDR2 FVKESK. The CDR3 region has the DNA TGTGCCAGCAGCCAGAGGGGCGGGAGAGATTTTGAGCAGTTCTTC. Protein: CASSQRGGRDFEQFF.

This clonotype was counted ten times or more. The chain joins TRBV6-1 to TRBJ2-7; D is tentatively TRBD1 or TRBD2 (5 bases each). This CDR3 contains 15 residues. Trimming took 8 bases from V and 2 from J, leaving 19 bases between them. Germline CDR1 MNHNS, CDR2 SASEGT. CDR3 sequence (DNA): TGTGCCAGCGGAAACCTAGGGACCACGACCTACGAGCAGTACTTC. Its protein is CASGNLGTTTYEQYF.

This clonotype was observed a handful of times. The gene calls are TRBV27 and TRBJ2-7, with D perhaps being TRBD1 or TRBD2 (5 bases each). Trimming removed 5 bases at V and 2 bases at J, with 13 bases between. The CDR3 contains 14 residues. Germline V gene sequence: CDR1 MNHEY, CDR2 SMNVEV (reference sequence). The CDR3 DNA follows: TGTGCCAGCAGTCTCCGGGGCAACACCTACGAGCAGTACTTC. Translating it yields CASSLRGNTYEQYF.

This rearrangement joins TRBV9 to TRBJ2-2, with D unresolved. CDR3 length equals 14 residues. Trimming took off 0 bases at V and 8 bases at J, with 11 bases between the two ends. The germline CDR1 and CDR2 sequences are SGDLS and YYNGEE. The CDR3 DNA reads as TGTGCCAGCAGCGTAGGGTGGGTAGGAGGGGAGCTGTTTTTT. Amino acid sequence: CASSVGWVGGELFF. Supplemented by reference TRBV9 and TRBJ2-2, the full variable domain reads DSGVTQTPKHLITATGQRVTLRCSPRSGDLSVYWYQQSLDQGLQFLIQYYNGEERAKGNILERFSAQQFPDLHSELNLSSLELGDSALYFCASSVGWVGGELFFGEGSRLTVL.

Only a few counts were recorded for this clonotype. The chain employs TRBV9 and TRBJ1-4, with unresolved D. The length of the CDR3 is 15 residues. Germline CDR1 and CDR2: SGDLS and YYNGEE. With 0 bases removed from V and 0 bases from J, the gap between germline ends came to 6 bases. The CDR3 sequence: CASSVEGATNEKLFF. CDR3 DNA: TGTGCCAGCAGCGTAGAGGGTGCAACTAATGAAAAACTGTTTTTT.

This clonotype appeared a few times. The germline gene is not matched at one end of the junction; a read error may be the cause. V gene TRBV3-1 combines with J gene TRBJ1-6; D not resolved. The V gene's germline CDR1 is LGHDT and CDR2 YNNKEL (reference sequence). This CDR3 has 14 amino acids. The CDR3 DNA sequence: TGTGCCAGCACCCAAGCTGGTGGGGATTCACCCCTCCACTTT. Protein sequence: CASTQAGGDSPLHF.

Worth noting for this clonotype: A junction boundary mismatches the germline segment, possibly from a read error. J is TRBJ2-3 and V is TRBV11-1, with D maybe TRBD2 (6 bases). The CDR3 sequence is 15 residues long. CDR1 and CDR2 (germline): SGHAT, FQDESV (reference sequence). The CDR3 loop is CACSLGLPPTDTQYF. CDR3 nucleotide sequence: TGTGCCTGCAGCTTAGGACTACCTCCCACAGATACGCAGTATTTT.